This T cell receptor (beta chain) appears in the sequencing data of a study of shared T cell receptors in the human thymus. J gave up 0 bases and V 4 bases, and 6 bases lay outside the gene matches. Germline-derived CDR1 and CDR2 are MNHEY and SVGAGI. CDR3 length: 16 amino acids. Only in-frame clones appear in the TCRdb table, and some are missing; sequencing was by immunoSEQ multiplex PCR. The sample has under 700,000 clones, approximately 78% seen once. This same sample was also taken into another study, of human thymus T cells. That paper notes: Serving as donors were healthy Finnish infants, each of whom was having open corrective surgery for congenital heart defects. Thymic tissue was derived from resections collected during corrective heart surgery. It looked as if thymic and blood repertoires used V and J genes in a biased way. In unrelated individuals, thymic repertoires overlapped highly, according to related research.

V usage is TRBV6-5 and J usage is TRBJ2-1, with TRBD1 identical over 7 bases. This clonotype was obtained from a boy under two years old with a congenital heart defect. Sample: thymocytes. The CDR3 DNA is TGTGCCAGCAGTTTCGACGGGACAGCCTCCTACAATGAGCAGTTCTTC. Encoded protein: CASSFDGTASYNEQFF.